The 30 T cell receptor beta chains below were found in one sample sequenced in a study of T-cell reconstitution after alpha-beta-depleted transplantation in children. Researchers prepared the TCRbeta library using unique molecular identifiers, the study reports. TCRdb used MiXCR to reprocess the PCR reads, holding one entry per CDR3 protein. The sample shows some 290,000 distinct CDR3 sequences, roughly 21% of them seen only once. The source material was PBMCs, mostly from graft donor cells, sampled 180 days after TCRalphabeta/CD19-depleted stem cell transplant. These receptors all stem from a male patient under 18 who had a stem cell transplant for acute lymphoblastic leukemia, so the T cells may come from the graft donor.

In regard to this clonotype: A clone one base away is much larger, so this may be a read error. The rearrangement joins TRBV5-1 to TRBJ2-3; D is possibly TRBD1 (5 bases). Trimming pared 5 bases from V and 10 bases from J, leaving 23 bases between. The CDR3 covers 15 residues. Germline V gene data show CDR1 as SGHRS and CDR2 as YFSETQ. The chain's CDR3 is CASSPGAGFPPPQYF. The CDR3 nucleotides are TGCGCCAGCAGTCCTGGGGCAGGGTTTCCTCCCCCGCAGTATTTT.

The chain joins TRBV20-1 to TRBJ1-5, with a possible D match to TRBD1 (5 bases). Germline assignment: CDR1 DFQATT and CDR2 SNEGSKA (reference sequence). The V end lost 3 bases, the J end lost 0 bases, and 12 bases lay between the germline ends. The CDR3 covers 15 residues. The CDR3 DNA follows: TGCAGTGCTAGGGGAGGGGACGGTAGCAATCAGCCCCAGCATTTT. Translation gives CSARGGDGSNQPQHF.

CDR3 sequence: CSVRGYENIQYF. As DNA, the CDR3 is TGCAGCGTGAGGGGGTACGAAAACATTCAGTACTTC. The chain recombines TRBV29-1 with TRBJ2-4; TRBD1 is a possible D gene (6 bases). Trimming removed 6 bases at V and 5 bases at J, with 11 bases between. The length of the CDR3 is 12 residues. The germline gives CDR1 SQVTM, CDR2 ANQGSEA.

This chain uses TRBV11-2 with TRBJ2-2; the match to TRBD1 covers 7 bases. Germline CDR1 reads SGHAT; CDR2 reads FQNNGV. V lost 3 bases and J lost 2; bases outside the gene matches: 3. The CDR3 has 15 residues. DNA for the CDR3: TGTGCCAGCAGCTTCGCAGGGGGTAACACCGGGGAGCTGTTTTTT. Translation gives CASSFAGGNTGELFF. The whole variable domain, remainder taken from reference TRBV11-2 and TRBJ2-2, is EAGVAQSPRYKIIEKRQSVAFWCNPISGHATLYWYQQILGQGPKLLIQFQNNGVVDDSQLPKDRFSAERLKGVDSTLKIQPAKLEDSAVYLCASSFAGGNTGELFFGEGSRLTVL.

This clonotype appeared a few times. The CDR3 spells CASSLGLATTDTQYF. CDR3 nucleotide sequence: TGTGCCAGCAGCTTAGGACTAGCTACCACAGATACGCAGTATTTT. J is TRBJ2-3 and V is TRBV7-9; the match to TRBD2 covers 7 bases. This CDR3 comprises 15 residues. J lost 2 bases, V lost 1 base, and 3 bases had no gene match. The germline V gene has CDR1 SEHNR and CDR2 FQNEAQ (reference sequence).

In DNA, the CDR3 is TGTGCCAGCCGAGGGATGGGGGGCTCTGAAGCTTTCTTT. Protein sequence: CASRGMGGSEAFF. V is TRBV9 and J is TRBJ1-1; perhaps TRBD1 as D (6 bases). The CDR3 is made up of 13 amino acids. V lost 7 bases, J lost 6 bases, and 16 bases lay in between. CDR1 is SGDLS and CDR2 is YYNGEE in the germline V gene. Filled out from reference TRBV9 and TRBJ1-1, the complete variable domain reads DSGVTQTPKHLITATGQRVTLRCSPRSGDLSVYWYQQSLDQGLQFLIQYYNGEERAKGNILERFSAQQFPDLHSELNLSSLELGDSALYFCASRGMGGSEAFFGQGTRLTVV.

This clonotype was counted between two and nine times. The chain carries TRBV5-1 and TRBJ2-1; TRBD2 aligns across 7 bases. CDR3 length: 14 amino acids. Germline values: CDR1 SGHRS, CDR2 YFSETQ. V was pared by 0 bases and J by 14 bases, with 11 bases of the junction left unmatched. CDR3 loop: CASSLVPTLAVKFF. CDR3 bases: TGCGCCAGCAGCTTGGTACCCACGCTAGCGGTCAAGTTCTTC.

This chain links TRBV20-1 with TRBJ2-7, with D maybe TRBD2 (5 bases). V was trimmed by 3 bases and J by 3 bases, leaving 15 bases between them. The CDR3 has 14 residues. Germline V gene data show CDR1 as DFQATT and CDR2 as SNEGSKA (reference sequence). The CDR3 nucleotides are TGCAGTGCTAGGCCAGTTAGTGGGAGCTACGAGCAGTACTTC. Protein sequence: CSARPVSGSYEQYF.

This chain joins TRBV10-2 and TRBJ2-4; D is unresolved. Germline CDR1 reads WSHSY; CDR2 reads SAAADI. This CDR3 has 13 residues. Trimming shortened V by 2 bases and J by 2 bases, and 4 bases separated the two germline ends. The chain's CDR3 is CASSEMSKNIQYF. The CDR3 DNA is TGCGCCAGCAGTGAGATGTCCAAAAACATTCAGTACTTC.

The chain combines TRBV28 with TRBJ1-4; D gene ambiguous. V lost 5 bases and J 4 bases, leaving 11 bases between the germline ends. Germline-derived CDR1 and CDR2 are MDHEN and SYDVKM. The CDR3 spans 14 residues. The CDR3 sequence is CASSLKGSNEKLFF. Here the CDR3 DNA reads TGTGCCAGCAGTCTCAAGGGAAGTAATGAAAAACTGTTTTTT. Variable domain in full (rest from reference TRBV28 and TRBJ1-4): DVKVTQSSRYLVKRTGEKVFLECVQDMDHENMFWYRQDPGLGLRLIYFSYDVKMKEKGDIPEGYSVSREKKERFSLILESASTNQTSMYLCASSLKGSNEKLFFGSGTQLSVL.

J is TRBJ2-3 and V is TRBV2; D remains unclear. This CDR3 has 13 residues. Germline loops: CDR1 SNHLY, CDR2 FYNNEI. Trimming pared 7 bases from V and 2 bases from J, leaving 10 bases between. The CDR3 loop reads CASTVTDTDTQYF. CDR3 in DNA: TGTGCCAGCACCGTTACTGACACAGATACGCAGTATTTT.

This clonotype was seen only a few times. The chain couples TRBV24-1 to TRBJ2-2; D may be TRBD2 (5 bases). The CDR3 sequence is 14 residues long. The germline V gene encodes CDR1 KGHDR and CDR2 SFDVKD. Deletions cut 4 bases from V and 3 bases from J, with 8 bases between. The CDR3 region has the DNA TGTGCCACCAGTGACCCCGGGGACACCGGGGAGCTGTTTTTT. Its protein is CATSDPGDTGELFF.

This clonotype occurred a few times. The chain couples TRBV29-1 to TRBJ1-2, with D unclear. The CDR3 is 13 amino acids. CDR1 and CDR2 from the germline V gene are SQVTM and ANQGSEA. The V gene lost 5 bases and the J gene lost 8 bases, with 18 bases spanning the gap. The CDR3 loop reads CSVTDVPRSGYTF. As DNA, the CDR3 is TGCAGCGTTACCGACGTACCTAGAAGCGGCTACACCTTC.

This clonotype has ten or more counts. The V gene is TRBV20-1, the J gene TRBJ1-1; the D gene is possibly TRBD1 (6 bases). Germline loops: CDR1 DFQATT, CDR2 SNEGSKA (reference sequence). The CDR3 is 10 residues long. V lost 7 bases and J lost 5, with 8 bases in between. The chain's CDR3 is CSGQGTEAFF. In nucleotides, the CDR3 is TGCAGTGGGCAGGGGACTGAAGCTTTCTTT.

The genes are TRBV7-9 and TRBJ2-7; D is perhaps TRBD1 or TRBD2 (5 bases each). V gave up 2 bases and J gave up 5 bases, with 13 bases separating them. The CDR3 sequence is 14 residues long. The germline gives CDR1 SEHNR, CDR2 FQNEAQ (reference sequence). The CDR3 region has the DNA TGTGCCAGCAGCTTATTTGGGGGTACGGACGAGCAGTACTTC. Residues: CASSLFGGTDEQYF.

The chain links TRBV20-1 to TRBJ1-5; weak D call: TRBD1 (5 bases). V lost 1 base to trimming and J lost 3 bases, with 25 bases between them. The CDR3 spans 19 residues. Germline-derived CDR1 and CDR2 are DFQATT and SNEGSKA (reference sequence). The DNA of the CDR3 is TGCAGTGCTAGAGTCCCCTCCGGGGGAGTGGCGTCGGTCAATCAGCCCCAGCATTTT. Residues: CSARVPSGGVASVNQPQHF.

CDR3 nucleotides: TGTGCCAGCAGCCTGCAGCGGGTCTCCTACAATGAGCAGTTCTTC. This sequence encodes CASSLQRVSYNEQFF. The gene calls are TRBV9 and TRBJ2-1, with D perhaps TRBD2 (6 bases). In germline, CDR1 is SGDLS, CDR2 YYNGEE. CDR3 length: 15 residues. V was cut by 4 bases and J by 0 bases, with 11 bases left in between. The variable domain in full, completed from reference TRBV9 and TRBJ2-1, reads DSGVTQTPKHLITATGQRVTLRCSPRSGDLSVYWYQQSLDQGLQFLIQYYNGEERAKGNILERFSAQQFPDLHSELNLSSLELGDSALYFCASSLQRVSYNEQFFGPGTRLTVL.

This clonotype has only a few counts. The chain carries TRBV15 and TRBJ1-4, with D unresolved. The V end was cut by 0 bases, the J end by 0 bases, with 8 bases between. CDR3 length equals 16 residues. Germline CDR1 and CDR2: LNHNV and YYDKDF (reference sequence). The CDR3 is CATSREGSATNEKLFF. The CDR3, as DNA: TGTGCCACCAGCAGAGAAGGATCCGCAACTAATGAAAAACTGTTTTTT.

In this sample, this clonotype turned up many times. The rearrangement joins TRBV7-2 to TRBJ1-2; TRBD1 is a possible D gene (6 bases). CDR3 length equals 12 residues. V was trimmed by 5 bases and J by 4 bases, leaving 8 bases between them. Germline CDR1 SGHTA, CDR2 FQGNSA. The CDR3 DNA follows: TGTGCCAGCAGCACAGGGTTCTATGGCTACACCTTC. This codes for CASSTGFYGYTF. The complete variable domain, with remaining parts taken from reference TRBV7-2 and TRBJ1-2, reads GAGVSQSPSNKVTEKGKDVELRCDPISGHTALYWYRQSLGQGLEFLIYFQGNSAPDKSGLPSDRFSAERTGGSVSTLTIQRTQQEDSAVYLCASSTGFYGYTFGSGTRLTVV.

A few counts support this clonotype. J is TRBJ2-1 and V is TRBV29-1, with 13 bases identical to TRBD2. The CDR3 runs 14 residues. Germline trimming cut 8 bases from V and 13 bases from J; bases unmatched to any gene: 14. Germline-derived CDR1 and CDR2 are SQVTM and ANQGSEA. The CDR3 here is CSSKNPGLAGIQFF. CDR3 DNA sequence: TGCAGCTCCAAGAACCCGGGACTAGCGGGAATACAGTTCTTC.

J is TRBJ2-7 and V is TRBV10-3; TRBD2 agrees at 7 bases. The germline V gene has CDR1 ENHRY and CDR2 SYGVKD. V shed 8 bases and J 4 bases; nucleotides not matched to a gene: 11. CDR3 size: 14 residues. The CDR3, as DNA: TGTGCCATCTCCCGCGGGAGTTTCTGGTACGAGCAGTACTTC. This gives the protein CAISRGSFWYEQYF.

The gene calls are TRBV12-3 or TRBV12-4 and TRBJ2-3, with TRBD2 matching 10 bases. The junction had 12 bases not matched to a gene; V was cut back by 3 bases and J by 6 bases. The CDR3 has 17 amino acids. For the CDR3, the DNA is TGTGCCAGCAGTTTCCGAACTAGCGGGACCCCGGCGGATACGCAGTATTTT. Protein product: CASSFRTSGTPADTQYF.

This clonotype was observed many times. The genes are TRBV5-1 and TRBJ2-1; D unclear. Per the germline V gene, CDR1 is SGHRS and CDR2 is YFSETQ. This CDR3 has 15 residues. V gave up 0 bases and J gave up 2 bases, with 9 bases separating them. CDR3 amino acids: CASSLDGGTYNEQFF. CDR3 coding DNA: TGCGCCAGCAGCTTGGATGGCGGTACCTACAATGAGCAGTTCTTC.

The rearrangement uses TRBV20-1 and TRBJ2-7; 9 bases line up with TRBD2. The CDR3 is 14 amino acids. CDR1 and CDR2 (germline): DFQATT, SNEGSKA (reference sequence). Trimming at V came to 2 bases and at J to 4 bases, leaving 6 bases not matched to a gene. CDR3 nucleotide sequence: TGCAGTGCTAGACTAGCGGGAACGCTTTACGAGCAGTACTTC. Protein: CSARLAGTLYEQYF.

V is TRBV5-1 and J is TRBJ2-3, with D unresolved. This CDR3 comprises 13 residues. Germline V gene data show CDR1 as SGHRS and CDR2 as YFSETQ. V lost 3 bases to trimming and J lost 2 bases, with 7 bases between them. The CDR3 nucleotides are TGCGCCAGCAGCTCCCTCCACACAGATACGCAGTATTTT. It encodes CASSSLHTDTQYF. The whole variable domain, filled in from reference TRBV5-1 and TRBJ2-3, reads KAGVTQTPRYLIKTRGQQVTLSCSPISGHRSVSWYQQTPGQGLQFLFEYFSETQRNKGNFPGRFSGRQFSNSRSEMNVSTLELGDSALYLCASSSLHTDTQYFGPGTRLTVL.

This rearrangement joins TRBV20-1 to TRBJ2-1; a possible D gene is TRBD2 (6 bases). The CDR3 extends over 14 amino acids. The germline V gene has CDR1 DFQATT and CDR2 SNEGSKA (reference sequence). V gave up 5 bases and J gave up 1 base, with 12 bases separating them. CDR3 region: CSAPDYRSYNEQFF. CDR3 in DNA: TGCAGTGCTCCGGACTACCGTTCCTACAATGAGCAGTTCTTC.

This clonotype has more than one count but fewer than ten. The J gene is TRBJ2-7, the V gene TRBV24-1; 8 nucleotides align to TRBD2. This CDR3 is built from 14 residues. V lost 9 bases and J lost 3; bases outside the gene matches: 9. CDR1 is KGHDR and CDR2 is SFDVKD in the germline V gene. In DNA, the CDR3 is TGTGCCACCGAGCTCGGGGGGGTAAACTACGAGCAGTACTTC. Protein: CATELGGVNYEQYF.

This clonotype turned up a few times. The chain is built from TRBV5-1 and TRBJ1-6; no firm D call. The germline CDR1 and CDR2 sequences are SGHRS and YFSETQ. V lost 0 bases and J lost 8, with 3 bases in between. The CDR3 is 12 residues long. The CDR3 is CASSLADSPLHF. The CDR3 nucleotides are TGCGCCAGCAGCTTGGCGGATTCACCCCTCCACTTT.

CDR3: CAISGVLRSGNTIYF. The CDR3 DNA is TGTGCCATCAGTGGGGTATTACGCTCTGGAAACACCATATATTTT. This chain uses TRBV10-3 with TRBJ1-3; the D is unclear. The V and J ends lost 4 bases and 0 bases respectively, with 10 bases between them. Germline CDR1 and CDR2: ENHRY and SYGVKD. This CDR3 has 15 residues.

The chain carries TRBV3-1 and TRBJ2-7; maybe TRBD2 (6 bases). Germline lookup yields CDR1 LGHDT and CDR2 YNNKEL (reference sequence). The CDR3 is 16 residues long. V dropped 4 bases and J dropped 2 bases, with 18 bases sitting between them. CDR3 in DNA: TGTGCCAGCAGCCCTACTGCGGGGCGGCCCACCTACGAGCAGTACTTC. Translated, it gives CASSPTAGRPTYEQYF.